This T cell receptor beta chain derives from a study of glioma-infiltrating T cells (TCRdb year 2016). About the full investigation: Sequencing of TCR alpha- and beta-chain repertoires was performed on glioma tissue, on non-neoplastic brain tissue, and on matched peripheral blood mononuclear cells. To gauge divergence between tissue and blood T-cell populations, every tissue-infiltrating repertoire was compared against the peripheral blood repertoire from the same patient. The paired cohort was made up of three low-grade glioma patients, 8 or 9 primary glioblastoma patients and three non-glioma patients who contributed non-neoplastic brain tissue.

TCR alpha and beta CDR3 regions were amplified with the iRepertoire nested amplicon-rescue multiplex PCR (arm-PCR) platform from RNA. For one-step reverse transcription and amplification, roughly 90-450 ng of tissue mRNA or PBMC total RNA was used as input. Following bead purification, Illumina adapters were added by a secondary multiplex PCR, and libraries between 200 and 400 bp were gel-purified. Libraries carried internal 6-nucleotide barcodes used for demultiplexing. Sequencing of the libraries was done on an Illumina MiSeq using 2x220 or 2x250 nucleotide paired-end reads. Per the original workflow: Paired reads were merged using FLASH 1.2.11 and were aligned to the GRCh37 human genome using BWA-MEM, after which TRA and TRB reads were extracted. V and J assignment used an IMGT-derived reference of cassette sequences and CDR3 motifs that included pseudogenes. Three-frame translation of reads was performed, and productive CDR3s were defined as those with a C...FGXG motif and no stop codons. A clonotype was defined as a unique combination of a V-J cassette pair and a CDR3 amino acid sequence. Reads were filtered by Hamming distance, thresholded by each sample's sequence error rate in mapped regions. TCRdb reanalyzed the raw reads on its own, using fastp at Q25 for trimming and MiXCR for clone calling, and kept in-frame beta chains. Every CDR3 protein is listed once, alongside the most common genes and DNA of its rows. TCRdb, not the authors, supplied the V and J calls. This sample gives approximately 110,000 distinct CDR3 sequences in total; roughly 25% of them show up just once. The ten top clones hold approximately 16% of the sample.

For this clonotype: It lacks a known antigen. Base qualities are missing; no much larger clone stands one base away.

General findings and caveats noted by the study authors: VJ-independent divergence between tissue and blood was lower than expected in non-neoplastic patients but higher than expected in all gliomas, particularly low-grade gliomas. Tissue and blood shared very few CDR3 sequences, a result attributed to high CDR3 diversity and limited sampling. The group comparisons were based on small numbers of patients: three non-neoplastic, three low-grade glioma and seven to nine glioblastoma patients.

At the junction V is shortened by 5 bases and J by 0 bases, with 11 bases in between. Including the terminal cysteine and phenylalanine, the CDR3 comprises 15 residues. Just the 45-base CDR3 DNA is kept, in frame starting at base 1. The germline V gene provides CDR1 SGHVS and CDR2 FQNEAQ. The specimen was glioma tissue, nonneoplastic brain tissue, or PBMCs (not recorded which). The chain is assembled from TRBV7-8 and TRBJ2-1; the D segment cannot be called with confidence. The receptor was derived from a human donor with low-grade glioma or glioblastoma, undergoing nonglioma brain surgery, or in good health (not recorded which). The CDR3 here reads CASSLPPTSYNEQFF. The nucleotide sequence is TGTGCCAGCAGCCTCCCCCCTACCTCCTACAATGAGCAGTTCTTC.